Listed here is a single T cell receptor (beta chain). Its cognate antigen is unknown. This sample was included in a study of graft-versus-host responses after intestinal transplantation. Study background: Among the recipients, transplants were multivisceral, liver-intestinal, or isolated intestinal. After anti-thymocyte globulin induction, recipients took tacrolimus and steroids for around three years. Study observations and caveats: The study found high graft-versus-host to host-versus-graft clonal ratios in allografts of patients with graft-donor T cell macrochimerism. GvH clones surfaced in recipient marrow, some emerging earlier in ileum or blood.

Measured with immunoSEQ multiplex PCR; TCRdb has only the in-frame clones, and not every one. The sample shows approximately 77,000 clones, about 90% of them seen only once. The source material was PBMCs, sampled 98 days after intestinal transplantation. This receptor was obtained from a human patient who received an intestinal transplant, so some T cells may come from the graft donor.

The CDR3 nucleotides read TGTGCCAGCATCCCCCGCGGGGGGGCCCGGGAGACCCAGTACTTC. Its translation is CASIPRGGARETQYF. This chain links TRBV27 with TRBJ2-5, with 9 bases fitting TRBD2. Germline V lookup: CDR1 MNHEY, CDR2 SMNVEV (reference sequence). This CDR3 is 15 amino acids long. Germline trimming cut 7 bases from V and 5 bases from J; bases unmatched to any gene: 11.